This entry describes one T cell receptor (beta chain). What it binds is unknown. The blood volume drawn from each donor was 2.5 ml. The entry originates in a study of monozygotic twins with inflammatory bowel disease. Eight distinct reactions (per sample) were used to make the cDNA. TCRdb reprocessed the 5' RACE reads, with one entry per CDR3 protein and no DNA. The sample features about 380,000 distinct CDR3 sequences, with 2% to 3% in its top ten. General study results and limits: Patients with IBD had less TCRbeta diversity (inverse Simpson) than their healthy co-twins.

Germline-derived CDR1 and CDR2 are LGHNA and YSLEER. The CDR3 runs 15 residues. What was sequenced was blood. This receptor was obtained from a human donor with ulcerative colitis or Crohn's disease, or a healthy co-twin of an affected twin (not recorded which). This chain links TRBV4-3 with TRBJ1-1; TCRdb selects TRBD1, and the lack of DNA leaves this call unchecked. CDR3 region: CASSQGWGGSLRAFF.